Given below is one TCR beta chain in context. Authors' processing steps: Estimation of nucleated cell counts relied on the amplification of reference gene primers. Clones were read by immunoSEQ multiplex PCR, and TCRdb kept only the in-frame ones, dropping some. V, J and clone size are those of that table, while D and trimming were read from the DNA. Among roughly 250,000 clones listed, 75% to 90% were seen once. This record comes from a study of blood T cell repertoires in COVID-19. The overall study: Some COVID-19 samples were acute and others convalescent; all came from the United States, Italy and Spain. T cells, B-cell-depleted T cells, or PBMCs supplied cDNA or gDNA.

Germline V gene data show CDR1 as ENHRY and CDR2 as SYGVKD. V was trimmed by 4 bases and J by 1 base, leaving 19 bases between them. The CDR3 has 17 amino acids. Input material: peripheral blood. This sequence was found in a young man with acute or convalescent COVID-19. The chain recombines TRBV10-3 with TRBJ1-2; D gene ambiguous. The CDR3 protein is CAISGFLEGDLNYGYTF. The DNA for the CDR3 is TGTGCCATCAGTGGGTTCCTGGAGGGAGACCTTAACTATGGCTACACCTTC.